These 19 T cell receptor beta chains were all obtained from the same sample, sequenced in a study of T cell repertoires in cytomegalovirus infection (dated by TCRdb to the late 2010s). No cognate antigen is known for these TCRs. Sequencing took place on an Illumina HiSeq 1500. TCRdb trimmed the raw reads at Q25, called clones with MiXCR and kept productive beta chains. Rows merge per CDR3 protein into single entries with the most common DNA and genes. The sample yields under 90,000 distinct CDR3 sequences; around 21% were counted once. The top ten hold around 79% of the sample. The specimen sequenced was PBMCs, sequenced either directly or after in vitro stimulation (not recorded which). The receptors derive from a human donor in good health (CMV status not recorded). Some clones in this sample may be carry-over from other donors' samples.

This chain uses TRBV18 with TRBJ1-4; 7 bases line up with TRBD1. The CDR3 is 15 residues long. Trimming removed 4 bases from V and 2 bases from J; junction bases left unmatched: 4. In germline, CDR1 is KGHSH, CDR2 LQKENI. CDR3: CASSLNRGTNEKLFF. The CDR3 DNA reads as TGTGCCAGCTCACTTAACAGGGGCACTAATGAAAAACTGTTTTTT.

The chain has TRBV19 and TRBJ2-1; no clear D. The germline V and J ends were trimmed by 1 base and 6 bases, with 22 bases remaining between them. The CDR3 loop spans 18 amino acids. Germline V lookup: CDR1 LNHDA, CDR2 SQIVND (reference sequence). CDR3 amino acids: CASSIGANSLPNFNEQFF. DNA of the CDR3: TGTGCCAGTAGTATAGGGGCCAATAGTCTTCCGAACTTCAATGAGCAGTTCTTC.

The sample holds a few counts of this clonotype. V is TRBV6-1 and J is TRBJ2-1; 9 bases agree with TRBD2. Germline assignment: CDR1 MNHNS and CDR2 SASEGT. The CDR3 consists of 15 residues. Trimming cost V 4 bases and J 4 bases; bases outside gene matches: 5. The DNA of the CDR3 is TGTGCCAGCAGTGTAGTTAGCGGGAGTTACAATGAGCAGTTCTTC. Protein: CASSVVSGSYNEQFF.

CDR3 amino acids: CSVERTGTGNTEAFF. The CDR3, as DNA: TGCAGCGTTGAACGAACCGGGACAGGGAACACTGAAGCTTTCTTT. V is TRBV29-1 and J is TRBJ1-1, with 8 bases that match TRBD1. This CDR3 contains 15 residues. V lost 2 bases, J lost 1 base, and 6 bases stayed unmatched. Germline V gene sequence: CDR1 SQVTM, CDR2 ANQGSEA.

This chain joins TRBV28 and TRBJ1-3; D not resolved. The germline gives CDR1 MDHEN, CDR2 SYDVKM. Deletions cut 6 bases from V and 2 bases from J, with 11 bases between. The length of the CDR3 is 14 residues. DNA for the CDR3: TGTGCCAGCAGCGAAGGAGGAGCTGGAAACACCATATATTTT. Protein product: CASSEGGAGNTIYF.

This clonotype was observed a few times. This rearrangement joins TRBV7-2 to TRBJ2-5, with a tentative D call TRBD1 (6 bases). V dropped 4 bases and J dropped 13 bases, with 19 bases sitting between them. The CDR3 is made up of 13 amino acids. Germline values: CDR1 SGHTA, CDR2 FQGNSA. The CDR3 bases are TGTGCCAGCAGCTACCTAGGGGGACCAAGGGGGTACTTC. Residues: CASSYLGGPRGYF.

The rearrangement joins TRBV19 to TRBJ2-1; TRBD2 matches 10 bases. V shed 3 bases and J 6 bases; nucleotides not matched to a gene: 14. The CDR3 has 18 amino acids. CDR1 and CDR2 from the germline V gene are LNHDA and SQIVND (reference sequence). The CDR3 sequence: CASSILIAGGMYTNEQFF. For the CDR3, the DNA is TGTGCCAGTAGTATCCTCATAGCGGGAGGCATGTATACCAATGAGCAGTTCTTC.

The rearrangement links TRBV2 to TRBJ2-1; no clear D gene. This CDR3 spans 14 amino acids. The V and J ends lost 8 bases and 6 bases respectively, with 17 bases between them. The germline CDR1 and CDR2 sequences are SNHLY and FYNNEI. CDR3 bases: TGTGCCAGCGCCGTAGAGTTCACCCGCAATGAGCAGTTCTTC. Encoded protein: CASAVEFTRNEQFF.

The sample holds many counts of this clonotype. The CDR3 protein is CASSSLQGRTGELFF. The DNA for the CDR3 is TGTGCCAGCAGCTCCCTACAGGGGCGGACCGGGGAGCTGTTTTTT. The rearrangement joins TRBV7-9 to TRBJ2-2; TRBD1 matches 7 bases. V gave up 4 bases and J gave up 5 bases; unmatched junction bases: 7. The CDR3 is 15 residues long. Per the germline V gene, CDR1 is SEHNR and CDR2 is FQNEAQ (reference sequence).

This clonotype was seen a handful of times. As DNA, the CDR3 is TGTGCCAGCAGCCGAGATGCAGCGGACCAAGAGACCCAGTACTTC. This codes for CASSRDAADQETQYF. V and J are TRBV5-4 and TRBJ2-5; possible D gene TRBD2, 5 bases. V lost 4 bases, J lost 0 bases, and 13 bases lay in between. Germline CDR1 SGHNT, CDR2 YYREEE (reference sequence). The CDR3 spans 15 residues.

This clonotype has more than one count but fewer than ten. The rearrangement uses TRBV28 and TRBJ2-4; 7 bases agree with TRBD2. The junction had 9 bases not matched to a gene; V was cut back by 5 bases and J by 8 bases. The length of the CDR3 is 14 residues. Germline CDR1 MDHEN, CDR2 SYDVKM. DNA for the CDR3: TGTGCCAGCAGTGTGGGAGGGGTCGGTTACATTCAGTACTTC. This codes for CASSVGGVGYIQYF.

This clonotype has more than one count but fewer than ten. V and J are TRBV28 and TRBJ2-6; 7 nucleotides line up with TRBD1. Germline V gene lookup returns CDR1 MDHEN and CDR2 SYDVKM. The V gene end was trimmed by 3 bases and the J gene end by 5 bases; junction bases not matched to a gene: 4. There are 15 residues in the CDR3. CDR3: CASSLRQGRANVLTF. CDR3 nucleotide sequence: TGTGCCAGCAGTTTGAGACAGGGTCGGGCCAACGTCCTGACTTTC.

The V gene is TRBV7-2, the J gene TRBJ1-2; D unresolved. The CDR3 runs to 14 residues. CDR1 SGHTA and CDR2 FQGNSA come from the germline V gene. Trimming stripped 1 base from V and 4 bases from J, with 10 bases between. For the CDR3, the DNA is TGTGCCAGCAGCTTAGGAGGCCGGTTCTATGGCTACACCTTC. It is translated as CASSLGGRFYGYTF.

The chain recombines TRBV10-3 with TRBJ1-2, with a tentative D call TRBD1 (6 bases). This CDR3 has 15 amino acids. Trimming shortened V by 0 bases and J by 8 bases, and 16 bases separated the two germline ends. CDR1 and CDR2 (germline): ENHRY, SYGVKD. The CDR3, as DNA: TGTGCCATCAGTGAGTCGAGGACAGCCGGGGAGGGCTACACCTTC. Translation: CAISESRTAGEGYTF.

J is TRBJ1-5 and V is TRBV19; D call uncertain. V was clipped by 7 bases and J by 0 bases, with 13 bases between them. Germline CDR1 LNHDA, CDR2 SQIVND (reference sequence). The CDR3 length is 15 residues. The CDR3 sequence is CASNALANSNQPQHF. In DNA form, the CDR3 reads TGTGCCAGTAATGCTTTAGCTAATAGCAATCAGCCCCAGCATTTT.

This clonotype was counted only a few times. CDR3 nucleotide sequence: TGTGCCAGCAGCCGAGATTCTAACTATGGCTACACCTTC. Residues: CASSRDSNYGYTF. J is TRBJ1-2 and V is TRBV7-6; D unclear. The CDR3 is 13 amino acids. Trimming stripped 5 bases from V and 0 bases from J, with 7 bases between. Germline CDR1 reads SGHVS; CDR2 reads FNYEAQ.

The gene calls are TRBV7-2 and TRBJ2-7; 7 bases map to TRBD2. Germline values: CDR1 SGHTA, CDR2 FQGNSA. The length of the CDR3 is 15 residues. The J segment lost 2 bases and the V segment lost 1 base, leaving 5 bases of the junction unmatched. CDR3 amino acids: CASSLEASGPYEQYF. As DNA, the CDR3 is TGTGCCAGCAGCTTAGAGGCTAGCGGACCCTACGAGCAGTACTTC.

J is TRBJ2-7 and V is TRBV4-2, with TRBD2 identical over 9 bases. Germline values: CDR1 LGHNA, CDR2 YNFKEQ. V dropped 0 bases and J dropped 2; count of bases not matched to a gene: 5. This CDR3 is 16 amino acids long. The CDR3 loop reads CASSQDASGAPYEQYF. The CDR3, as DNA: TGTGCCAGCAGCCAAGATGCTAGCGGGGCCCCCTACGAGCAGTACTTC.

This clonotype was picked up a small number of times. The rearrangement uses TRBV19 and TRBJ2-1, with TRBD2 matching over 10 bases. The V and J ends lost 5 bases and 6 bases, in that order; junction bases with no gene match: 4. This CDR3 has 14 amino acids. Germline V gene sequence: CDR1 LNHDA, CDR2 SQIVND (reference sequence). The CDR3: CASSVGTSVNEQFF. For the CDR3, the DNA is TGTGCCAGTAGTGTTGGGACTAGCGTCAATGAGCAGTTCTTC.